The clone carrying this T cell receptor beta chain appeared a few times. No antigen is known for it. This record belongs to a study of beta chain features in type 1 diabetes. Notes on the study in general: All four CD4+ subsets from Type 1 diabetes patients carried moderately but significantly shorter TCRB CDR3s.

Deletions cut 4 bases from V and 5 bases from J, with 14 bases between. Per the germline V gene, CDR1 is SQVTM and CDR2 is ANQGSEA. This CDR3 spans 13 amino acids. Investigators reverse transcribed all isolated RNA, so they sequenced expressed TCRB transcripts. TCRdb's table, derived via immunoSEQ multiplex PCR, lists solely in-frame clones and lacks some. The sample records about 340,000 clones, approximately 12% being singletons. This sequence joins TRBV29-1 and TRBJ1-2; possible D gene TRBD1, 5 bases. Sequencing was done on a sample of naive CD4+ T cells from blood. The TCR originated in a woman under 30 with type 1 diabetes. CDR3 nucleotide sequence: TGCAGCGTTGGATGGGGGGATGGATATGGCTACACCTTC. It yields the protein CSVGWGDGYGYTF.